The TCR beta chain described here comes from a study of T cells in Graves' hyperthyroidism and ophthalmopathy. Findings and limits, study-wide: In the analysis, a 13 V-J model separated ophthalmopathy from stable hyperthyroidism. In blood, most of the thyroid clonotypes expanded above 0.001 were also present.

Used for diagnoses were clinical symptoms, serum thyroxine and TRAb, thyroid ultrasound and orbital computed tomography. The CDR3 is made up of 14 amino acids. Germline V lookup: CDR1 SNHLY, CDR2 FYNNEI. Trimming removed 1 base at V and 4 bases at J, with 7 bases between. This clonotype showed up many times. What it binds is unknown. RNA transcripts gave rise to amplified TCR beta CDR3 regions. Researchers ran a first-round RT-PCR on the TCR CDR3 using the HTBI primer set. TCRdb reprocessed the multiplex PCR reads with MiXCR, giving one entry per CDR3 protein. The repertoire includes a few hundred thousand distinct CDR3 sequences, 40% to 50% of them detected once, and about two fifths sits in the top ten.

This receptor was obtained from an adult woman with Graves' disease, either hyperthyroidism or ophthalmopathy (not recorded which). The rearrangement links TRBV2 to TRBJ2-2; tentatively, D is TRBD1 (5 bases). Input material: peripheral blood or thyroid tissue (not recorded which). CDR3 sequence reads: CASSEGQSTGELFF. CDR3 sequence (DNA): TGTGCCAGCAGTGAAGGACAGAGCACCGGGGAGCTGTTTTTT.